This TCR beta chain appears in the sequencing data of a study of a mutant IDH1 vaccine in newly diagnosed glioma (dated by TCRdb to about 2021). Regarding the study in general: Vaccination was initiated 4-6 weeks after radiotherapy alone, or concurrently with temozolomide cycles in the chemotherapy-containing groups. Six visits were used for peripheral blood collection: V03 (baseline), V05, V07, V10, V12 and V13. Longitudinal TCRB deep sequencing was done for some 26 treated patients, wherever samples were available for exploratory analyses. Of the 32 patients who were treated, about 62% were male and roughly 40% were female, and the mean age was roughly 40 years. Visit V12 was the week-35 safety follow-up and visit V13 was the week-47 end of study. Prior to enrollment, patients had been given standard therapy consisting of radiotherapy alone, temozolomide alone, or radiochemotherapy with temozolomide, with the combination given to most patients.

The CDR3 covers 16 residues, taking in both the cysteine and the phenylalanine. Only the CDR3 part of the read is kept: 48 bases, read in frame from the first base. V loses 0 bases at its end and J loses 7 bases; junction bases beyond the gene matches: 9. CDR1 and CDR2 are drawn from the germline V gene (reference sequence): GTSNPN, SVGIG. As for this clone: The antigen it recognizes is unknown. No much larger clone exists at a distance of one base, and base qualities are not known.

Results the study describes overall, beyond this receptor: Pseudoprogression appeared unrelated to alterations in the top peripheral T cell clonotypes detected by TCRB sequencing. The authors stated that sample limitations prevented analyses of patient blood samples from being reproduced. PBMC samples for TCRB deep sequencing were selected based on availability. Immune responses induced by the vaccine were seen in roughly 95% of patients across multiple MHC alleles.

Receptor libraries were prepared by the immunoSEQ multiplex PCR assay. Following the manufacturer's protocol, the hsTCRB Kit was used to amplify rearranged TCR beta chain sequences. Sequencing of TCRB libraries was carried out on an Illumina MiSeq. As for the original processing: The kit vendor's proprietary platform handled demultiplexing, trimming and gene mapping. Here the immuneACCESS table is served through TCRdb, limited to in-frame sequences with V and J called. Missing clones are a known gap in these copies; in checked studies unresolved V genes cover under half, and the rest lacks a known reason. The V and J calls and clone size are taken from that table; D and trimming were inferred from the DNA. Here the sample has some 66,000 clones; around 80% occur a single time. Clones ranked in the top ten supply around 4% of the sample. This specimen's time point label, interpreted: week 35, safety follow-up. Each vaccine dose, consisting of 300 ug of a 20-mer mutant IDH1 peptide in Montanide, was administered subcutaneously with topical imiquimod. Across visits V03 through V10, patients got a total of eight vaccinations, given in weeks 1, 3, 5, 7, 11, 15, 19 and 23. The donors had newly diagnosed IDH1-mutant astrocytomas of WHO grade 3 or 4 that showed loss of nuclear ATRX. The samples were drawn from NOA16, a multicentre, single-arm, open-label phase I trial in Germany that tested a mutant IDH1 peptide vaccine in humans for the first time. Genomic DNA for TCRB sequencing was isolated from EDTA blood with the DNeasy Blood and Tissue Kit.

Rearrangement joined TRBV30 to TRBJ1-4, with 9 central nucleotides matching TRBD1. This receptor was identified in a man in his thirties or forties with glioma. This specimen was PBMCs, taken from a glioma patient whose treatment included an IDH1 peptide vaccine. The CDR3 is CAWSVQVGTGPEKLFF. The DNA reads TGTGCCTGGAGTGTACAGGTGGGGACAGGGCCTGAAAAACTGTTTTTT.